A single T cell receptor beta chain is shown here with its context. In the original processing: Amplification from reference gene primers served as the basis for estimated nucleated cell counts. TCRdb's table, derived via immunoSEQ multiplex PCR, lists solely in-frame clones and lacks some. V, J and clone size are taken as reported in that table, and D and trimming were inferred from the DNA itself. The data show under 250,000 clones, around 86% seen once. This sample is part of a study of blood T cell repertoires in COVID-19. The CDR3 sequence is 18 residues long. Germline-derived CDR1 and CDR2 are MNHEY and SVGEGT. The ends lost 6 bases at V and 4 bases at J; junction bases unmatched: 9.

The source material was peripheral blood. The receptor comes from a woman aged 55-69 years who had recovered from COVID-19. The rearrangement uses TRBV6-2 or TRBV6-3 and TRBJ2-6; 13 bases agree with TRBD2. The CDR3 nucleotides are TGTGCCAGCAGCCCTTTGACTAGCGGGGGGCCCGGGGCCAACGTCCTGACTTTC. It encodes CASSPLTSGGPGANVLTF.